The 23 T cell receptor beta chains below were found in one sample sequenced in a study of cytomegalovirus exposure and HLA in healthy donors. The PCR employed 60 Vbeta primers together with 13 Jbeta primers. Only in-frame clones appear in the TCRdb table, and some are missing; sequencing was by immunoSEQ multiplex PCR. The sample consists of 200,000 or so clones, 82% of them appearing once. Source material: PBMCs. These receptors all come from a woman in her 50s in good health and CMV-seropositive.

The chain employs TRBV4-1 and TRBJ2-7; TRBD2 aligns across 7 bases. The CDR3 has 14 residues. The ends lost 2 bases at V and 3 bases at J; junction bases unmatched: 4. Germline V CDR1 and CDR2: MGHRA, YSYEKL. CDR3 in amino acids: CASSQTGGSYEQYF. The CDR3 coding sequence is TGCGCCAGCAGCCAAACGGGCGGGAGCTACGAGCAGTACTTC.

This rearrangement joins TRBV30 to TRBJ1-3; 11 positions match TRBD1. CDR1 GTSNPN and CDR2 SVGIG come from the germline V gene (reference sequence). This CDR3 contains 13 residues. With V trimmed by 6 bases and J by 8 bases, 6 bases remained unmatched. This CDR3 reads CACWTGGADTIYF. The DNA for the CDR3 is TGTGCCTGCTGGACAGGGGGCGCGGACACCATATATTTT.

Here the CDR3 DNA reads TGTGCCAGCAGTGCCCCCCCGGGACAGGGACTCTACGAGCAGTACTTC. It yields the protein CASSAPPGQGLYEQYF. V and J are TRBV28 and TRBJ2-7; 9 nucleotides line up with TRBD1. V dropped 5 bases and J dropped 3; count of bases not matched to a gene: 11. Per germline, CDR1 MDHEN and CDR2 SYDVKM. This CDR3 comprises 16 residues.

This clone was found a few times. The chain joins TRBV18 to TRBJ2-7; a weak D match, TRBD1 (6 bases). The V gene lost 0 bases and the J gene lost 3 bases, with 12 bases spanning the gap. The length of the CDR3 is 15 residues. The germline V gene has CDR1 KGHSH and CDR2 LQKENI. This CDR3 is CASSPPVQGLYEQYF. CDR3 DNA: TGTGCCAGCTCACCACCCGTACAGGGCCTCTACGAGCAGTACTTC.

This chain connects TRBV28 to TRBJ1-6; D is ambiguous. The CDR3 runs 15 residues. The V gene lost 6 bases and the J gene lost 3 bases, with 12 bases spanning the gap. Germline V lookup: CDR1 MDHEN, CDR2 SYDVKM. CDR3 nucleotides: TGTGCCAGCAGGGTCCGGCGGGGCTATAATTCACCCCTCCACTTT. Protein product: CASRVRRGYNSPLHF.

V usage is TRBV4-1 and J usage is TRBJ1-1; D uncertain. V dropped 4 bases and J dropped 11 bases, with 20 bases sitting between them. CDR1 and CDR2 from the germline V gene are MGHRA and YSYEKL. This CDR3 is 14 amino acids long. The CDR3 nucleotides read TGCGCCAGCAGCCCCGGAGGGCTACGGAGGAACGCTTTCTTT. It encodes CASSPGGLRRNAFF.

CDR3 sequence (DNA): TGTGCCAGCAGCGTAGTTCCTAGCGGGAGCGATACGCAGTATTTT. It yields the protein CASSVVPSGSDTQYF. This chain links TRBV9 with TRBJ2-3, with 10 bases matching TRBD2. This CDR3 has 15 amino acids. Trimming removed 0 bases from V and 6 bases from J; junction bases left unmatched: 4. Per germline, CDR1 SGDLS and CDR2 YYNGEE.

This chain links TRBV28 with TRBJ1-2; no clear D gene. V was trimmed by 6 bases and J by 8 bases, leaving 13 bases between them. Germline V gives CDR1 MDHEN, CDR2 SYDVKM. CDR3 size: 12 residues. The CDR3 coding sequence is TGTGCCAGCAGCATTGAGGTCGGGGGCTACACCTTC. It translates to CASSIEVGGYTF.

The rearrangement joins TRBV4-3 to TRBJ1-3, with TRBD1 as a possible D gene (5 bases). The V end was cut by 0 bases, the J end by 8 bases, with 8 bases between. The V gene's germline CDR1 is LGHNA and CDR2 YSLEER. CDR3 length: 13 amino acids. For the CDR3, the DNA is TGCGCCAGCAGCCAAGAGGGGCGAGACACCATATATTTT. Protein sequence: CASSQEGRDTIYF.

The chain couples TRBV27 to TRBJ1-1; D not certain. CDR1 MNHEY and CDR2 SMNVEV come from the germline V gene (reference sequence). The CDR3 consists of 15 residues. Trimming stripped 0 bases from V and 3 bases from J, with 11 bases between. In DNA, the CDR3 is TGTGCCAGCAGTTTATCGCGGCAGAGACACACTGAAGCTTTCTTT. Residues: CASSLSRQRHTEAFF.

V and J are TRBV4-3 and TRBJ2-3, with D tentatively TRBD2 (5 bases). The V gene lost 5 bases and the J gene lost 3 bases, with 12 bases spanning the gap. The CDR3 contains 14 residues. Germline assignment: CDR1 LGHNA and CDR2 YSLEER. The CDR3 DNA reads TGCGCCAGCAGCATCCAGGCGGGTACAGATACGCAGTATTTT. This sequence encodes CASSIQAGTDTQYF.

This chain joins TRBV2 and TRBJ1-5, with D tentatively TRBD1 (5 bases). The V end lost 8 bases, the J end lost 3 bases, and 11 bases lay between the germline ends. The length of the CDR3 is 13 residues. Germline V gene sequence: CDR1 SNHLY, CDR2 FYNNEI. CDR3 in amino acids: CASSGGNNQPQHF. In nucleotides, the CDR3 is TGTGCCAGCTCGGGGGGTAACAATCAGCCCCAGCATTTT.

J is TRBJ2-2 and V is TRBV11-2, with a weak D call TRBD2 (6 bases). CDR1 and CDR2 (germline): SGHAT, FQNNGV. This CDR3 is 15 amino acids long. V was trimmed by 3 bases and J by 2 bases, leaving 10 bases between them. CDR3 sequence: CASSFGGPNTGELFF. In DNA form, the CDR3 reads TGTGCCAGCAGCTTCGGGGGACCAAACACCGGGGAGCTGTTTTTT.

This rearrangement joins TRBV27 to TRBJ1-2; 8 positions agree with TRBD1. Germline loops: CDR1 MNHEY, CDR2 SMNVEV (reference sequence). V was clipped by 6 bases and J by 8 bases; unmatched bases: 11. The CDR3 consists of 14 residues. Here the CDR3 reads CASRGEQGVRGYTF. As DNA, the CDR3 is TGTGCCAGCAGAGGGGAACAGGGGGTGCGGGGCTACACCTTC.

This clone came up once. The J gene is TRBJ2-2, the V gene TRBV4-3; D not resolved. Deletions cut 6 bases from V and 8 bases from J, with 16 bases between. In germline, CDR1 is LGHNA, CDR2 YSLEER. CDR3 length equals 14 residues. CDR3 sequence (DNA): TGCGCCAGCAGGTCCAGCGAACTTGGGGGGGAGCTGTTTTTT. This encodes CASRSSELGGELFF.

This sequence joins TRBV28 and TRBJ2-6; 7 bases agree with TRBD1. Germline CDR1 reads MDHEN; CDR2 reads SYDVKM. The CDR3 has 16 residues. V lost 3 bases to trimming and J lost 0 bases; unmatched junction nucleotides: 2. CDR3 in amino acids: CASSFWDSSGANVLTF. CDR3 DNA sequence: TGTGCCAGCAGTTTTTGGGACAGCTCTGGGGCCAACGTCCTGACTTTC.

The chain uses TRBV2 and TRBJ2-3, with 13 positions matching TRBD2. The CDR3 has 15 amino acids. Unmatched junction bases numbered 5, after V lost 6 bases and J lost 5 bases. Germline V gene data show CDR1 as SNHLY and CDR2 as FYNNEI. The DNA of the CDR3 is TGTGCCAGCAGCCGACTAGCGGGGGGTTTAGATACGCAGTATTTT. Amino acid sequence: CASSRLAGGLDTQYF.

Of note for this clone: Sequence at one end of the junction differs from germline and may be a read error. V usage is TRBV7-9 and J usage is TRBJ2-3; the match to TRBD2 covers 15 bases. CDR3 length: 17 residues. Germline CDR1 and CDR2: SEHNR and FQNEAQ (reference sequence). This CDR3 reads CSSSYRMGLAGGSTQYF. The CDR3 DNA reads as TGTTCCAGCAGCTACCGAATGGGACTAGCGGGGGGCTCTACGCAGTATTTT.

The chain uses TRBV10-3 and TRBJ1-1; 9 positions agree with TRBD1. Losses at the gene ends were 3 bases for V and 10 bases for J; bases not matched to a gene: 3. There are 12 residues in the CDR3. The germline gives CDR1 ENHRY, CDR2 SYGVKD. The CDR3 DNA is TGTGCCATCAGTGAACCGGGACAGGGAGCTTTCTTT. It is translated as CAISEPGQGAFF.

This sequence joins TRBV6-1 and TRBJ2-1; 7 positions match TRBD2. Looked up from germline, CDR1 is MNHNS and CDR2 is SASEGT. The trim removed 6 bases at V and 7 bases at J, leaving 3 bases unmatched. The CDR3 is made up of 12 amino acids. As DNA, the CDR3 is TGTGCCAGCAGCAGACTAGCAAATGAGCAGTTCTTC. It is translated as CASSRLANEQFF.

This chain uses TRBV10-2 with TRBJ2-5, with D tentatively TRBD2 (6 bases). V lost 6 bases and J lost 4, with 12 bases in between. Germline V gene sequence: CDR1 WSHSY, CDR2 SAAADI. CDR3 length equals 13 residues. The CDR3 region has the DNA TGCGCCAGCAGCCGAGGAGGGGTAGAGACCCAGTACTTC. Its translation: CASSRGGVETQYF.

Here the CDR3 DNA reads TGTGCCAGCAGCTTCCAACAGGGAATCGATGGAGCTTTCTTT. This translates into CASSFQQGIDGAFF. The V call is TRBV7-2, the J call TRBJ1-1, with D perhaps TRBD1 (6 bases). This CDR3 spans 14 amino acids. V was pared by 3 bases and J by 10 bases, with 18 bases between. Looked up from germline, CDR1 is SGHTA and CDR2 is FQGNSA.

V usage is TRBV28 and J usage is TRBJ1-5, with 9 bases aligning to TRBD1. Per the germline V gene, CDR1 is MDHEN and CDR2 is SYDVKM. CDR3 size: 16 residues. The V gene end was trimmed by 6 bases and the J gene end by 0 bases; junction bases not matched to a gene: 6. In nucleotides, the CDR3 is TGTGCCAGCAGCCGCGGGACAGGGCATAGCAATCAGCCCCAGCATTTT. This sequence encodes CASSRGTGHSNQPQHF. Using reference TRBV28 and TRBJ1-5 for the parts outside the CDR3, the full variable domain is DVKVTQSSRYLVKRTGEKVFLECVQDMDHENMFWYRQDPGLGLRLIYFSYDVKMKEKGDIPEGYSVSREKKERFSLILESASTNQTSMYLCASSRGTGHSNQPQHFGDGTRLSIL.